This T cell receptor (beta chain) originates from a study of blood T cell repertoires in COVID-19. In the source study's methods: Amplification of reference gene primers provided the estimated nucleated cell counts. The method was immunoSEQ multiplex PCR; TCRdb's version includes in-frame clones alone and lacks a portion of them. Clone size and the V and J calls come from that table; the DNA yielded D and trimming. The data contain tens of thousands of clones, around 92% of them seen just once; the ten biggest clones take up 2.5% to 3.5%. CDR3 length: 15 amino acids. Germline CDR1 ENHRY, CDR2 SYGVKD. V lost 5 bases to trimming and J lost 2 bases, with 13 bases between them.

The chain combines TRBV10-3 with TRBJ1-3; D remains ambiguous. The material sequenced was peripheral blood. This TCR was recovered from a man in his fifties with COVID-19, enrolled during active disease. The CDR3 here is CAISIGIGTGNTIYF. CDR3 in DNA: TGTGCCATCAGTATCGGAATCGGGACTGGAAACACCATATATTTT.